A selection of T cell receptor beta chains follows, all from one sample in a study of shared clonotypes between healthy human individuals. Method: immunoSEQ multiplex PCR; TCRdb's copy keeps in-frame clones and lacks some. The top ten clones hold roughly 0.13% of a sample with over 2 million clones, about 95% of them seen once. Material: naive CD4+ T cells sorted from blood. The receptors stem from a man aged 18 to 30 in good health. The CDR3 runs from the conserved cysteine through the conserved F or W. Fields, in order: clone size, D gene, CDR3 length, V gene, J gene, CDR3 protein, CDR3 DNA. A D gene is named only where the DNA matches it firmly. For some rows the clone size is stated as once, few or many, or as a class when expanded; others skip it.

>-|-|11|TRBV30|TRBJ2-7
CAWRTAGVQYF
TGTGCCTGGAGGACGGCAGGCGTGCAGTACTTC
>-|-|15|TRBV7-9|TRBJ2-6
CASSLGLSGANVLTF
TGTGCCAGCAGCTTAGGCCTCTCTGGGGCCAACGTCCTGACTTTC
>-|TRBD1|15|TRBV28|TRBJ1-4
CASSGSALRGTKLFF
TGTGCCAGCAGCGGCTCAGCTCTCAGGGGGACCAAACTGTTTTTT
>few|TRBD2|16|TRBV6-1|TRBJ2-3
CASSEKSSGGSDTQYF
TGTGCCAGCAGTGAAAAGTCCAGCGGGGGGTCTGATACGCAGTATTTT
>-|-|15|TRBV5-1|TRBJ1-2
CASSLEGQGFYGYTF
TGCGCCAGCAGCTTGGAGGGACAAGGATTCTATGGCTACACCTTC
>-|TRBD1|15|TRBV30|TRBJ1-1
CAWATADRGMVGAFF
TGTGCCTGGGCTACCGCGGACAGGGGCATGGTCGGCGCTTTCTTT
>-|-|14|TRBV2|TRBJ1-4
CASSVHRVNEKLFF
TGTGCCAGCAGTGTTCACAGGGTAAATGAAAAACTGTTTTTT
>-|-|18|TRBV7-6|TRBJ1-5
CASSLASRGSDSNQPQHF
TGTGCCAGCAGCTTAGCAAGTAGGGGTTCCGATAGCAATCAGCCCCAGCATTTT
>once|-|14|TRBV9|TRBJ2-7
CASSGHPHSYEQYF
TGTGCCAGCAGCGGACACCCCCACTCCTACGAGCAGTACTTC
>-|-|14|TRBV11-2|TRBJ2-7
CASSPDSPRSEQYF
TGTGCCAGCAGCCCGGACTCGCCCCGGAGCGAGCAGTACTTC
>-|-|14|TRBV5-1|TRBJ2-7
CASSAAPSQYEQYF
TGCGCCAGCAGCGCTGCGCCTTCCCAATACGAGCAGTACTTC
>-|-|15|TRBV5-1|TRBJ2-5
CASSLEGGTRETQYF
TGCGCCAGCAGCTTGGAAGGCGGGACCCGTGAGACCCAGTACTTC
>-|TRBD1|14|TRBV28|TRBJ1-5
CASSWGTGDQPQHF
TGTGCCAGCAGTTGGGGGACAGGGGATCAGCCCCAGCATTTT
>-|-|15|TRBV6-5|TRBJ1-4
CASSPGPLGRWKLFF
TGTGCCAGCAGCCCCGGCCCATTGGGGCGGTGGAAACTGTTTTTT
>-|-|14|TRBV30|TRBJ1-2
CAWSYSTGYGGYTF
TGTGCCTGGAGTTATAGTACAGGTTACGGTGGCTACACCTTC
>-|TRBD1|14|TRBV2|TRBJ2-3
CASSRTGVTDTQYF
TGTGCCAGCAGTCGTACAGGGGTCACAGATACGCAGTATTTT
>-|TRBD1|17|TRBV5-4|TRBJ2-7
CASSLTSPGQGGHEQYF
TGTGCCAGCAGCTTGACGAGCCCGGGACAGGGAGGTCACGAGCAGTACTTC
>-|-|14|TRBV25-1|TRBJ2-3
CASSGGISTDTQYF
TGTGCCAGCAGTGGGGGAATCAGCACAGATACGCAGTATTTT
>many|-|15|TRBV2|TRBJ1-5
CASSLQGQSNQPQHF
TGTGCCAGCAGTCTACAGGGACAAAGCAATCAGCCCCAGCATTTT
>-|TRBD2|17|TRBV10-1|TRBJ2-1
CASSGGGTSGSGDEQFF
TGCGCCAGCAGTGGGGGGGGAACTAGCGGGAGTGGAGATGAGCAGTTCTTC
>-|-|15|TRBV30|TRBJ1-1
CAWSWAGLRNTEAFF
TGTGCCTGGAGTTGGGCGGGACTTCGGAACACTGAAGCTTTCTTT
>-|-|15|TRBV6-1|TRBJ2-7
CASSEPRAGGYEQYF
TGTGCCAGCAGTGAACCCCGGGCAGGGGGGTACGAGCAGTACTTC
>-|TRBD1|12|TRBV30|TRBJ1-2
CAWRDRPYGYTF
TGTGCCTGGAGGGACAGGCCCTATGGCTACACCTTC
>-|TRBD2|18|TRBV2|TRBJ2-1
CASSEAPPRGGSYNEQFF
TGTGCCAGCAGTGAAGCTCCGCCCCGGGGGGGCTCCTACAATGAGCAGTTCTTC
>-|-|14|TRBV29-1|TRBJ1-4
CSVRGGTPNEKLFF
TGCAGCGTCCGAGGGGGGACTCCTAATGAAAAACTGTTTTTT
>-|TRBD2|16|TRBV9|TRBJ2-1
CASSVTSVLLNNEQFF
TGTGCCAGCAGCGTAACTAGCGTCCTACTAAACAATGAGCAGTTCTTC
>-|TRBD2|13|TRBV28|TRBJ2-5
CASMAGGQETQYF
TGTGCCAGCATGGCGGGGGGACAAGAGACCCAGTACTTC
>-|-|16|TRBV18|TRBJ1-2
CASSPPSQRINYGYTF
TGTGCCAGCTCACCACCCTCACAGCGAATAAACTATGGCTACACCTTC